This T cell receptor (beta chain) comes out of a study of cytomegalovirus exposure and HLA in healthy donors. Per the germline V gene, CDR1 is SGHNT and CDR2 is YYREEE (reference sequence). V gave up 4 bases and J gave up 5 bases; unmatched junction bases: 6. CDR3 size: 14 residues. Sequencing was performed with immunoSEQ multiplex PCR; in TCRdb, only in-frame clones are kept and a portion is missing. The profile shows around 350,000 clones, roughly 89% of them singletons. This clone has just one count. Antigen: not known. Study-wide results and limits: Reports credit the classifier with highly specific, highly sensitive diagnosis of cytomegalovirus status.

The sequence was obtained from a woman in her late teens or twenties in good health and CMV-seronegative. The V and J genes are TRBV5-4 and TRBJ2-7; TRBD1 aligns across 10 bases. Sequenced: PBMCs. CDR3 coding DNA: TGTGCCAGCAGCCCCGGGACAGGGGTACACGAGCAGTACTTC. Its translation is CASSPGTGVHEQYF.